The 26 T cell receptor beta chains in this list originate from one sample, sequenced in a study of glioma-infiltrating T cells. Using RNA template, CDR3s of TCR alpha and beta were amplified with iRepertoire arm-PCR. TCRdb reanalysed the multiplex PCR reads using MiXCR and keeps one entry per CDR3 protein. This sample has approximately 400,000 distinct CDR3 sequences, with about 40% found just once. Input material: glioma tissue, nonneoplastic brain tissue, or PBMCs (not recorded which). Receptors originate from a human donor with low-grade glioma or glioblastoma, undergoing nonglioma brain surgery, or in good health (not recorded which).

Comments on this clonotype: The CDR3 does not close with the conserved phenylalanine or tryptophan, likely indicating a read error. The rearrangement uses TRBV6-2 or TRBV6-3 and TRBJ2-7, with D perhaps TRBD1 (5 bases). CDR3 length equals 12 residues. CDR1 and CDR2 from the germline V gene are MNHEY and SVGEGT. With 4 bases removed from V and 3 bases from J, the gap between germline ends came to 7 bases. CDR3 sequence (DNA): TGTGCCAGCAGTTCCCAGGGCTACGAGCAGTACCTC. This sequence encodes CASSSQGYEQYL.

On this clonotype itself: At one end, the junction sequence differs from germline, possibly due to a read error. The V and J genes are TRBV27 and TRBJ2-7, with 8 bases lining up with TRBD1. Germline V gives CDR1 MNHEY, CDR2 SMNVEV (reference sequence). CDR3 length: 16 residues. CDR3: CASSLPRTGPNYEQQF. In nucleotides, the CDR3 is TGTGCCAGCAGTTTACCCCGGACAGGGCCCAACTACGAGCAGCAATTC.

Only one count was recorded for this clonotype. This could be a read error, since a much larger clone is one nucleotide away. The J gene is TRBJ1-5, the V gene TRBV6-1, with a weak D call TRBD1 (6 bases). Germline CDR1 MNHNS, CDR2 SASEGT. The V and J ends lost 8 bases and 1 base respectively, with 21 bases between them. The CDR3 consists of 17 residues. The CDR3 is CASRQRSSGASNQPQHF. The CDR3 region has the DNA TGTGCCAGCCGTCAAAGAAGCTCAGGGGCCAGCAATCAGCCCCAGCATTTT.

On this clonotype: A much larger clone is a single base away; this may be a read error. The chain couples TRBV27 to TRBJ2-3; the D is unclear. The V gene lost 4 bases and the J gene lost 2 bases, with 13 bases spanning the gap. The germline V gene has CDR1 MNHEY and CDR2 SMNVEV (reference sequence). This CDR3 is built from 15 residues. Written as DNA, the CDR3 is TGTGCCAGCAGTTCAGGACCTCGGCCCACAGATACGCAGTATTTT. Protein: CASSSGPRPTDTQYF.

This clonotype was seen at least ten times. The chain is built from TRBV28 and TRBJ1-1, with D uncertain. In germline, CDR1 is MDHEN, CDR2 SYDVKM. The germline V and J ends were trimmed by 3 bases and 0 bases, with 14 bases remaining between them. The CDR3 is 16 residues long. The CDR3 loop is CASSFLATRMNTEAFF. The CDR3 coding sequence is TGTGCCAGCAGTTTTCTGGCGACTAGGATGAACACTGAAGCTTTCTTT.

In this sample, this clonotype turned up many times. The rearrangement links TRBV20-1 to TRBJ1-6; D is uncertain. Germline V gene sequence: CDR1 DFQATT, CDR2 SNEGSKA (reference sequence). The CDR3 runs 14 residues. Trimming left V 1 base short and J 2 bases short, with 6 bases between. This CDR3 reads CSARVQAYNSPLHF. The CDR3 nucleotides read TGCAGTGCTAGAGTGCAGGCCTATAATTCACCCCTCCACTTT.

This clonotype was counted at least ten times. This sequence joins TRBV6-2 or TRBV6-3 and TRBJ1-1; a possible D gene is TRBD1 (6 bases). The germline V and J ends were trimmed by 5 bases and 4 bases, with 8 bases remaining between them. The CDR3 is made up of 12 amino acids. Germline lookup yields CDR1 MNHEY and CDR2 SVGEGT. The CDR3, as DNA: TGTGCCAGCAGTCGAGGGGGCACTGAAGCTTTCTTT. This sequence encodes CASSRGGTEAFF.

The chain couples TRBV19 to TRBJ2-5; TRBD2 matches at 13 bases. Germline V gene data show CDR1 as LNHDA and CDR2 as SQIVND (reference sequence). This CDR3 is built from 13 residues. Trimming removed 8 bases from V and 5 bases from J; junction bases left unmatched: 2. CDR3 in amino acids: CASRLAGGETQYF. The CDR3 nucleotides read TGTGCCAGTCGACTAGCGGGAGGCGAGACCCAGTACTTC.

The rearrangement joins TRBV6-6 to TRBJ2-5; 9 bases fit TRBD2. Per germline, CDR1 MNHNY and CDR2 SVGAGI (reference sequence). J gave up 4 bases and V 0 bases, and 6 bases lay outside the gene matches. This CDR3 is 16 amino acids long. CDR3 coding DNA: TGTGCCAGCAGTTACTCGAGTAGCGGGAGCGGAGAGACCCAGTACTTC. This codes for CASSYSSSGSGETQYF.

This clonotype was recorded once. The V and J genes are TRBV19 and TRBJ1-1, with TRBD1 matching over 9 bases. The CDR3 has 14 amino acids. The J segment lost 4 bases and the V segment lost 6 bases, leaving 6 bases of the junction unmatched. CDR1 and CDR2 (germline): LNHDA, SQIVND (reference sequence). The CDR3 nucleotides are TGTGCCAGTAGCACAGGGGGCTTAGTCACTGAAGCTTTCTTT. Translated: CASSTGGLVTEAFF.

The V call is TRBV28, the J call TRBJ2-1, with 7 bases matching TRBD1. This CDR3 contains 16 residues. Unmatched junction bases numbered 15, after V lost 5 bases and J lost 8 bases. CDR1 and CDR2 from the germline V gene are MDHEN and SYDVKM. The CDR3 DNA reads TGTGCCAGCAGTCCCTTGGGACAGCTGATATACCATGAGCAGTTCTTC. This codes for CASSPLGQLIYHEQFF.

On this clonotype itself: At one of its ends the junction is not consistent with the germline gene, which may arise from a read error. The chain links TRBV27 to TRBJ2-5; 7 nucleotides align to TRBD2. The CDR3 runs 15 residues. Germline CDR1 and CDR2: MNHEY and SMNVEV (reference sequence). The CDR3 protein is CASTPPGGEGEAQYF. The DNA of the CDR3 is TGTGCCAGCACCCCCCCTGGGGGGGAAGGAGAGGCCCAGTACTTC.

This CDR3 reads CASSLDILVGEQYF. As DNA, the CDR3 is TGTGCCAGCAGCTTAGATATTTTGGTAGGCGAGCAGTACTTC. J is TRBJ2-7 and V is TRBV7-6; no clear D. Germline CDR1 and CDR2: SGHVS and FNYEAQ. This CDR3 contains 14 residues. The V and J ends lost 1 base and 6 bases respectively, with 13 bases between them.

This clonotype was seen more than once but under ten times. V gene TRBV2 combines with J gene TRBJ1-1; 8 bases line up with TRBD1. CDR1 SNHLY and CDR2 FYNNEI come from the germline V gene. J gave up 0 bases and V 3 bases, and 9 bases lay outside the gene matches. The CDR3 consists of 17 residues. The CDR3: CASSDLGQGPLNTEAFF. CDR3 nucleotide sequence: TGTGCCAGCAGTGATCTCGGACAGGGCCCACTGAACACTGAAGCTTTCTTT.

The chain combines TRBV7-2 with TRBJ2-1, with 7 bases identical to TRBD2. The CDR3 spans 15 residues. V lost 5 bases and J lost 3; bases outside the gene matches: 7. Germline V gene lookup returns CDR1 SGHTA and CDR2 FQGNSA. The CDR3 loop reads CASSPSGTGYNEQFF. In nucleotides, the CDR3 is TGTGCCAGCAGCCCGAGCGGGACGGGCTACAATGAGCAGTTCTTC.

Notes on this clonotype: This sequence may be a read error, since a much larger clone differs from it by one base. The chain employs TRBV6-2 or TRBV6-3 and TRBJ1-5, with D perhaps matching TRBD1 (6 bases). CDR1 and CDR2 (germline): MNHEY, SVGEGT. V gave up 7 bases and J gave up 1 base, with 20 bases separating them. This CDR3 contains 17 residues. The CDR3 bases are TGTGCCAGCATGGGGTCGGCGTTCACAGGGAGCAATCAGCCCCAGCATTTT. As protein: CASMGSAFTGSNQPQHF.

The chain carries TRBV2 and TRBJ2-6, with D possibly TRBD2 on 5 matching bases. Germline CDR1 SNHLY, CDR2 FYNNEI. The CDR3 runs 18 residues. V was pared by 1 base and J by 3 bases, with 16 bases between. CDR3 protein: CASSEGTPGFDGANVLTF. CDR3 nucleotide sequence: TGTGCCAGCAGTGAAGGCACTCCGGGATTTGATGGGGCCAACGTCCTGACTTTC.

V and J are TRBV6-1 and TRBJ2-3, with 7 bases lining up with TRBD2. This CDR3 region has 16 residues. V gave up 5 bases and J gave up 5 bases; unmatched junction bases: 13. Germline V CDR1 and CDR2: MNHNS, SASEGT. CDR3 region: CASSKRVGGQGDTQYF. CDR3 DNA: TGTGCCAGCAGTAAACGGGTGGGAGGGCAGGGAGATACGCAGTATTTT.

V and J are TRBV27 and TRBJ2-7; D not resolved. The V gene's germline CDR1 is MNHEY and CDR2 SMNVEV (reference sequence). V lost 6 bases and J 4 bases, leaving 19 bases between the germline ends. The CDR3 length is 15 residues. DNA of the CDR3: TGTGCCAGCAGCCCCATAGACTCGTCGGCATACGAGCAGTACTTC. Its protein product is CASSPIDSSAYEQYF.

Note on this clonotype: The junction differs from germline at one of its ends, possibly a read error. The J gene is TRBJ2-2, the V gene TRBV25-1; 8 nucleotides align to TRBD2. The germline V gene has CDR1 MGHDK and CDR2 SYGVNS. The CDR3 consists of 16 residues. CDR3 DNA: TGTGCCAGCAGTGAATATGATAGCGGGAACAACGGGGAGCTGTTTTTT. It yields the protein CASSEYDSGNNGELFF.

This clonotype was seen a few times. CDR3 in DNA: TGCAGTGCTAGAGAAACGGGAGCGCACTCCTACAATGAGCAGTTCTTC. It translates to CSARETGAHSYNEQFF. This chain links TRBV20-1 with TRBJ2-1, with D maybe TRBD2 (6 bases). V lost 0 bases, J lost 0 bases, and 12 bases lay in between. Germline V gives CDR1 DFQATT, CDR2 SNEGSKA (reference sequence). The CDR3 spans 16 residues.

This clonotype was picked up many times. This rearrangement joins TRBV6-1 to TRBJ2-3; D not resolved. Per the germline V gene, CDR1 is MNHNS and CDR2 is SASEGT. Trimming cost V 0 bases and J 0 bases, with 7 bases left between them. CDR3 length: 15 residues. The DNA for the CDR3 is TGTGCCAGCAGTGAAGCACCGGACAGCACAGATACGCAGTATTTT. It specifies CASSEAPDSTDTQYF.

V and J are TRBV4-1 and TRBJ1-1; no firm D call. The CDR3 is 15 residues long. Germline V gene lookup returns CDR1 MGHRA and CDR2 YSYEKL. V was trimmed by 2 bases and J by 0 bases, leaving 10 bases between them. CDR3 amino acids: CASSQRKEMNTEAFF. CDR3 coding DNA: TGCGCCAGCAGCCAACGGAAGGAGATGAACACTGAAGCTTTCTTT.

V and J are TRBV24-1 and TRBJ2-2; the match to TRBD1 covers 7 bases. Germline V gene sequence: CDR1 KGHDR, CDR2 SFDVKD. The junction had 3 bases not matched to a gene; V was cut back by 9 bases and J by 0 bases. The CDR3 sequence is 14 residues long. The CDR3 nucleotides read TGTGCCACCCAAGACAGGGCGAACACCGGGGAGCTGTTTTTT. Protein product: CATQDRANTGELFF.

Notes on this clonotype: At one end, the junction sequence differs from germline, possibly due to a read error. The chain links TRBV7-9 to TRBJ1-5; TRBD1 is a possible D gene (5 bases). CDR1 SEHNR and CDR2 FQNEAQ come from the germline V gene (reference sequence). The CDR3 contains 14 residues. The CDR3 is CASSRDGSSQPQHF. CDR3 in DNA: TGTGCCAGCAGTCGGGACGGTAGCAGTCAGCCCCAGCATTTT.

This clonotype came up a few times. This chain links TRBV7-8 with TRBJ2-4; D remains ambiguous. Looked up from germline, CDR1 is SGHVS and CDR2 is FQNEAQ. Trimming removed 2 bases at V and 9 bases at J, with 11 bases between. The CDR3 is 13 residues long. CDR3 residues: CASSLPGPSIQYF. The CDR3 coding sequence is TGTGCCAGCAGCTTACCCGGGCCCAGCATTCAGTACTTC.